This TCR beta chain was profiled in a study of T-cell memory formation after mild COVID-19. Study-wide background: Largely, the TCR clusters proved donor specific. Whole-study results and caveats: Balance between CD4 and CD8 was seen in clones contracting day 15 to 85, and a CD4+ lean was seen in later expanders. Detection of some responders pre-infection suggested pre-existing cross-reactive memory T cells participated. Of the contracting clones, CD4+ ones lay mainly in CM and EM, and CD8+ ones in EMRA.

For this clonotype: Its antigen remains unknown.

TCRdb processed the 5' RACE reads anew with MiXCR; each CDR3 protein has one entry. The table lists fewer than 650,000 distinct CDR3 sequences, about 20% of them singletons. Germline values: CDR1 ENHRY, CDR2 SYGVKD. The CDR3 is 17 amino acids. V was pared by 0 bases and J by 7 bases, with 8 bases of the junction left unmatched. This TCR was recovered from an adult woman who had mild COVID-19 (a few samples of this study predate the infection). Cell type and time point are not known. The J gene is TRBJ1-6, the V gene TRBV10-3; 8 bases are shared with TRBD1. Input material: PBMCs or a T cell subset sorted from them (not recorded which). CDR3 loop: CAISESGRGRGNSPLHF. CDR3 nucleotides: TGTGCCATCAGTGAGTCCGGCAGGGGGCGAGGGAATTCACCCCTCCACTTT.